This paragraph reports one T cell receptor beta chain. Method: immunoSEQ multiplex PCR; TCRdb's copy keeps in-frame clones and lacks some. The sample has over 20,000 clones, approximately 72% seen once. The sample belongs to a study of blood T cell repertoires in COVID-19. CDR1 is LGHDT, CDR2 YNNKEL, per germline (reference sequence). This CDR3 is built from 14 residues. V gave up 4 bases and J gave up 10 bases, with 14 bases separating them. The rearrangement uses TRBV3-1 (or the pseudogene TRBV3-2) and TRBJ1-6; tentative D call: TRBD1 (5 bases). Sequencing was done on a sample of peripheral blood. This sequence originates from a woman older than 75 with acute or convalescent COVID-19. CDR3 in DNA: TGTGCCAGCAGCCCCTCGCGGGGGGACTCACCCCTCCACTTT. It is translated as CASSPSRGDSPLHF.